This T cell receptor beta chain appears in the sequencing data of a study of T cell repertoires in cytomegalovirus infection. Remarks on this clonotype: The antigen is not known.

Trimming removed 3 bases at V and 5 bases at J, with 17 bases between. Germline CDR1 DFQATT, CDR2 SNEGSKA (reference sequence). The CDR3 is 15 residues long. TCRdb used MiXCR to reprocess the reads, holding one entry per CDR3 protein. The sample has about 400,000 distinct CDR3 sequences, about a sixth seen once. Study-wide points: HLA-C-restricted CMV-specific TCR beta clonotypes were dominant in the ex vivo response.

The receptor was derived from a human donor in good health (CMV status not recorded). Some clones in this sample may be carry-over from other donors' samples. Sample: PBMCs. This sequence joins TRBV20-1 and TRBJ2-1; possible D gene TRBD2, 5 bases. The CDR3 bases are TGCAGTGCTAGCTTAATAGGCGTACTAGACAATGAGCAGTTCTTC. Protein: CSASLIGVLDNEQFF.